This TCR beta chain was obtained from a study of blood T cell repertoires in COVID-19. For the study at large: Collection of acute and convalescent COVID-19 samples took place in the United States, Italy and Spain. T cells, B-cell-depleted T cells, or PBMCs supplied cDNA or gDNA.

The CDR3 loop spans 15 amino acids. Germline CDR1 is MDHEN and CDR2 is SYDVKM. The junction had 7 bases not matched to a gene; V was cut back by 5 bases and J by 6 bases. As originally analysed: Amplifying reference gene primers gave estimates of nucleated cell counts. TCRdb's copy holds only in-frame clones and misses some; the assay was immunoSEQ multiplex PCR. The D gene and trimming were derived from the DNA, and the V and J assignments and clone size from that table. The table lists about 250,000 clones, roughly 80% of them singletons. This TCR was recovered from a man aged 50 to 60 with active or convalescent COVID-19. Specimen: peripheral blood. The J gene is TRBJ2-2, the V gene TRBV28, with 9 bases matching TRBD2. This CDR3 is CASSLGVAGAGELFF. For the CDR3, the DNA is TGTGCCAGCAGTCTCGGGGTAGCGGGGGCCGGGGAGCTGTTTTTT.